The rows below give T cell receptor beta chains drawn from one sample of a study of shared clonotypes between healthy human individuals. Data came from immunoSEQ multiplex PCR; TCRdb stores just in-frame clones and leaves some out. Of over 2 million clones listed, over 85% were seen once; the top ten hold 0.13%. What was sequenced was naive CD4+ T cells sorted from blood. These receptors were taken from a young man in good health. Both conserved end residues are part of each CDR3. A D gene is named only where the DNA matches it firmly. Expanded clones get a size class; other rows say once, few or many, or leave the size out.

j_call d_call v_call clone_size cdr3_length cdr3_nt cdr3_aa
TRBJ2-2 - TRBV18 - 12 TGTGCCAGCTCACCTGGCTCAGGGGAGCTGTTTTTT CASSPGSGELFF
TRBJ2-3 TRBD2 TRBV7-9 - 16 TGTGCCAGCAGCTTTAGACTAGCGGGAGCCCCAGATACGCAGTATTTT CASSFRLAGAPDTQYF
TRBJ2-7 - TRBV11-2 - 13 TGTGCCAGCACCAAAAGACAGGCCTACGAGCAGTACTTC CASTKRQAYEQYF
TRBJ1-4 - TRBV30 - 13 TGTGCCTGGAGCAGGGCAACTAATGAAAAACTGTTTTTT CAWSRATNEKLFF
TRBJ2-3 - TRBV5-1 - 13 TGCGCCAGCAGCGTCCGGGACACAGATACGCAGTATTTT CASSVRDTDTQYF
TRBJ1-1 - TRBV10-3 - 13 TGTGCCATCATTAAAGACCCGAACACTGAAGCTTTCTTT CAIIKDPNTEAFF
TRBJ1-4 - TRBV6-5 - 14 TGTGCCAGCACCAGTTGGGGGCTTAATGAAAAACTGTTTTTT CASTSWGLNEKLFF
TRBJ2-1 - TRBV5-1 - 15 TGCGCCAGCAGAAAGCTTGTAGCGACACTCAATGAGCAGTTCTTC CASRKLVATLNEQFF
TRBJ2-5 - TRBV7-9 - 17 TGTGCCAGCAGCTTAATAGGGGGGCGGAGAGGACAAGAGACCCAGTACTTC CASSLIGGRRGQETQYF
TRBJ1-1 - TRBV10-3 - 16 TGTGCCATCAGTGAGTCCTGGACACCTATGAACACTGAAGCTTTCTTT CAISESWTPMNTEAFF
TRBJ2-5 - TRBV14 - 14 TGTGCCAGCAGCCCCAGGGGCCGGGGAGAGACCCAGTACTTC CASSPRGRGETQYF
TRBJ1-5 - TRBV4-1 - 18 TGCGCCAGCAGCCAAGAACCCATACGGGGGGACAGCAATCAGCCCCAGCATTTT CASSQEPIRGDSNQPQHF
TRBJ2-1 TRBD2 TRBV5-1 - 17 TGCGCCAGCAGCAGTAGGCTAGCGGGCCATGGCTCCAATGAGCAGTTCTTC CASSSRLAGHGSNEQFF
TRBJ1-3 - TRBV19 few 14 TGTGCCAGTAGTTCCCAGGGTGGTGGAAACACCATATATTTT CASSSQGGGNTIYF
TRBJ1-5 TRBD1 TRBV28 - 15 TGTGCCAGCAATCCTACCGGGACAGAGGGCCAGCCCCAGCATTTT CASNPTGTEGQPQHF
TRBJ2-5 - TRBV10-3 - 17 TGTGCCATCAGTGATTTTTACTATGACTCATACCAAGAGACCCAGTACTTC CAISDFYYDSYQETQYF
TRBJ1-5 - TRBV28 - 15 TGTGCCAGCAGTTTTGAGGGGCCGAGCAATCAGCCCCAGCATTTT CASSFEGPSNQPQHF
TRBJ2-7 - TRBV6-6 - 12 TGTGCCAGCAGCAGAATCAGGGGCGAGCAGTACTTC CASSRIRGEQYF
TRBJ2-1 TRBD2 TRBV6-5 - 16 TGTGCCAGCAGTTACTCGTTGTTAGCGGGGGGCCATGAGCAGTTCTTC CASSYSLLAGGHEQFF
TRBJ2-7 - TRBV6-1 - 15 TGTGCCAGCAGAGACCGGACGGGGGAGAGCAACGAGCAGTACTTC CASRDRTGESNEQYF
TRBJ2-7 TRBD1 TRBV30 - 13 TGTGCCTTTTCGCCGACAGGGCTCGGCGAGCAGTACTTC CAFSPTGLGEQYF
TRBJ2-7 TRBD1 TRBV6-6 - 15 TGTGCCAGCAGTTACCCCAGTACAGGGGGCGGCGAGCAGTACTTC CASSYPSTGGGEQYF
TRBJ2-2 TRBD1 TRBV18 - 16 TGTGCCAGCTCACCTCCGGGACAGAGGTTTACCGGGGAGCTGTTTTTT CASSPPGQRFTGELFF
TRBJ1-1 - TRBV5-1 - 13 TGCGCCAGCAGCTCCCCAGCGAACACTGAAGCTTTCTTT CASSSPANTEAFF
TRBJ2-7 TRBD2 TRBV5-7 - 18 TGTGCCAGCAGTTCAGGACGCGACCCTAGCGGGAGTACCTACGAGCAGTACTTC CASSSGRDPSGSTYEQYF